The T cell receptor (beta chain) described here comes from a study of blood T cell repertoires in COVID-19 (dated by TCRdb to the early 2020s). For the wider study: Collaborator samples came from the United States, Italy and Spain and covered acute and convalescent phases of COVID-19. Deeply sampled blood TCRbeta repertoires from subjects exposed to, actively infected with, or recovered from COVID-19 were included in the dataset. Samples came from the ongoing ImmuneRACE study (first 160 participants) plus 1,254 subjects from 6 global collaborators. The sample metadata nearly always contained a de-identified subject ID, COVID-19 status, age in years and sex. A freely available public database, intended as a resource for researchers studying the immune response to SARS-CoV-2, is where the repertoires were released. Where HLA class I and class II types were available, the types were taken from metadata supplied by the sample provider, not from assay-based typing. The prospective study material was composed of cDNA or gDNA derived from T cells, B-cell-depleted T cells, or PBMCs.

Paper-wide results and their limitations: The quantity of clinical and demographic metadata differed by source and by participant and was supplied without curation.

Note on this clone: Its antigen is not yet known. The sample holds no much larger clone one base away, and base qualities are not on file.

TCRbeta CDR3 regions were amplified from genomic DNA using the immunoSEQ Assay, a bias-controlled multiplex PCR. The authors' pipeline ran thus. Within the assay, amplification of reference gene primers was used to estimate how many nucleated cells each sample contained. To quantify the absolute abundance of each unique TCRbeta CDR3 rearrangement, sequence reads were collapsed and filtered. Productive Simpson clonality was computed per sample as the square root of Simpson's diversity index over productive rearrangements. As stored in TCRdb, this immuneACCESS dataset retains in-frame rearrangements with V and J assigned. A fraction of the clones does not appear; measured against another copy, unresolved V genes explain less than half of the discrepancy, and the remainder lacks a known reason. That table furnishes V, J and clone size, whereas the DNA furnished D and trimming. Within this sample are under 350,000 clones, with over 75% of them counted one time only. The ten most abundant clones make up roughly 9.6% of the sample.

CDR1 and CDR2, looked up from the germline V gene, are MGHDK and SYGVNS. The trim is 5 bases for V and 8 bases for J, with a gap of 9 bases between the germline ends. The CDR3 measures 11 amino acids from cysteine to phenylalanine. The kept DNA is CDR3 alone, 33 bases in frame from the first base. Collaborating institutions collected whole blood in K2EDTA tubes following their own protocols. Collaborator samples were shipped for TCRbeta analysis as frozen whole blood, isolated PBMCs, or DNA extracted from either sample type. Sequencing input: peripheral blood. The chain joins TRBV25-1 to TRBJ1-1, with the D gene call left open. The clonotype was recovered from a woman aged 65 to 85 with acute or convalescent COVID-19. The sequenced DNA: TGTGCCAGCAGTATCTTCACAGAAGCTTTCTTT. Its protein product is CASSIFTEAFF.